This paragraph covers one T cell receptor (beta chain) sequence. These data belong to a study of blood T cell repertoires in COVID-19. Across the study: In each case, the material was cDNA or gDNA derived from T cells, B-cell-depleted T cells, or PBMCs.

After removal of 4 bases from V and 0 bases from J, the junction contained 12 bases not matched to a gene. Per the germline V gene, CDR1 is MDHEN and CDR2 is SYDVKM. This CDR3 has 18 residues. Produced via immunoSEQ multiplex PCR; TCRdb's table is partial and in-frame only. Among fewer than 150,000 clones listed, about 85% were seen once. The source of this sequence is a human donor in a cohort sampled during active COVID-19. Material for sequencing was peripheral blood. This rearrangement joins TRBV28 to TRBJ2-1, with 7 bases that match TRBD2. The chain's CDR3 is CASSSVGTTPLSYNEQFF. As DNA, the CDR3 is TGTGCCAGCAGTTCCGTGGGGACTACCCCCCTCTCCTACAATGAGCAGTTCTTC.